What follows are 12 T cell receptor beta chains derived from one specimen sequenced in a study of shared clonotypes between healthy human individuals. Sequenced by immunoSEQ multiplex PCR; TCRdb stores in-frame clones only, minus some. The sample shows some 1 million clones, approximately 70% of them seen only once. The sample consisted of memory CD4+ T cells sorted from blood. Regarding subset: CD45RA-negative fraction. The source is a man in his late teens or twenties in good health.

The chain links TRBV4-1 to TRBJ1-4, with D possibly TRBD1 on 5 matching bases. CDR3 length: 17 amino acids. The germline gives CDR1 MGHRA, CDR2 YSYEKL. V shed 2 bases and J shed 0 bases, with 13 bases lying between them. DNA of the CDR3: TGCGCCAGCAGCCAAATTGGGGGGATTGCAACTAATGAAAAACTGTTTTTT. Encoded protein: CASSQIGGIATNEKLFF.

This chain uses TRBV6-5 with TRBJ2-7; D gene uncertain. The V end lost 6 bases, the J end lost 3 bases, and 6 bases lay between the germline ends. CDR1 is MNHEY and CDR2 is SVGAGI in the germline V gene. CDR3 length: 11 amino acids. The CDR3 is CASSLDYEQYF. The DNA of the CDR3 is TGTGCCAGCAGCCTTGACTACGAGCAGTACTTC.

As regards this clone: With a much larger clone just one base away, this may be a read error. The V and J genes are TRBV2 and TRBJ2-7; D is unresolved. Germline V gene sequence: CDR1 SNHLY, CDR2 FYNNEI. The CDR3 length is 11 residues. Trimming cost V 3 bases and J 5 bases, with 5 bases left between them. The CDR3 spells CASSEAHEQYF. The CDR3 DNA sequence: TGTGCCAGCAGTGAGGCCCACGAGCAGTACTTC.

This clone was picked up a small number of times. CDR3: CAITVDGGTEAFF. The CDR3 DNA sequence: TGTGCCATCACCGTCGACGGGGGGACTGAAGCTTTCTTT. The chain recombines TRBV10-3 with TRBJ1-1, with D possibly matching TRBD1 (5 bases). Germline values: CDR1 ENHRY, CDR2 SYGVKD. Trimming removed 7 bases from V and 5 bases from J, with 14 bases in between. This CDR3 contains 13 residues.

V and J are TRBV7-2 and TRBJ2-7; 7 nucleotides align to TRBD1. The V gene end was trimmed by 3 bases and the J gene end by 2 bases; junction bases not matched to a gene: 4. CDR1 SGHTA and CDR2 FQGNSA come from the germline V gene. CDR3 length: 14 residues. The CDR3 coding sequence is TGTGCCAGCAGCTTTTGGGACAGCGCCTACGAGCAGTACTTC. Its translation: CASSFWDSAYEQYF.

V usage is TRBV19 and J usage is TRBJ2-2; D gene ambiguous. The CDR3 loop spans 13 amino acids. Germline V gene sequence: CDR1 LNHDA, CDR2 SQIVND (reference sequence). The V end lost 3 bases, the J end lost 6 bases, and 8 bases lay between the germline ends. CDR3 bases: TGTGCCAGTAGTATTGGGGTGTCCGGGGAGCTGTTTTTT. This codes for CASSIGVSGELFF.

This clone has only a few counts. This chain connects TRBV4-1 to TRBJ1-5; TRBD1 matches 7 bases. CDR1 and CDR2 from the germline V gene are MGHRA and YSYEKL. CDR3 length: 15 amino acids. The V segment lost 2 bases and the J segment 7 bases; nucleotides outside the gene matches: 8. CDR3 sequence (DNA): TGCGCCAGCAGCCAAATCCGACAGGGAGGGCAGCCCCAGCATTTT. Its protein product is CASSQIRQGGQPQHF.

The rearrangement uses TRBV5-1 and TRBJ2-2; TRBD2 matches at 7 bases. This CDR3 contains 15 residues. The germline gives CDR1 SGHRS, CDR2 YFSETQ. With 3 bases clipped from V and 4 bases from J, the junction kept 6 bases outside the gene matches. The DNA for the CDR3 is TGCGCCAGCAGCTCTGGCGGGAGTTCCACCGGGGAGCTGTTTTTT. This codes for CASSSGGSSTGELFF.

The rearrangement uses TRBV6-1 and TRBJ2-1; the match to TRBD1 covers 9 bases. The CDR3 is made up of 14 amino acids. CDR1 and CDR2 from the germline V gene are MNHNS and SASEGT. Losses at the gene ends were 8 bases for V and 9 bases for J; bases not matched to a gene: 11. CDR3 loop: CASQQGAPPGEQFF. For the CDR3, the DNA is TGTGCCAGCCAACAGGGGGCGCCCCCAGGTGAGCAGTTCTTC.

This clone turned up a few times. This chain links TRBV12-5 with TRBJ1-6; unclear D gene. Germline CDR1 LGHNT, CDR2 FRNRAP. Trimming took 4 bases from V and 8 from J, leaving 6 bases between them. The CDR3 totals 12 residues. CDR3 amino acids: CASGSSYSPLHF. DNA for the CDR3: TGTGCTAGTGGTTCCTCTTATTCACCCCTCCACTTT.

In its sample, this clone was seen a few times. The rearrangement joins TRBV5-5 to TRBJ2-2; D gene unclear. From germline, CDR1 is SGHKS and CDR2 YYEKEE (reference sequence). The length of the CDR3 is 13 residues. Trimming took 4 bases from V and 8 from J, leaving 12 bases between them. DNA of the CDR3: TGTGCCAGCAGCACCTTCGACGTAGGGGAGCTGTTTTTT. This encodes CASSTFDVGELFF.

V is TRBV5-4 and J is TRBJ2-5; TRBD2 is a possible D gene (7 bases). CDR3 size: 15 residues. Per germline, CDR1 SGHNT and CDR2 YYREEE (reference sequence). Trimming removed 0 bases from V and 5 bases from J, with 14 bases in between. The CDR3 spells CASSLEGGARETQYF. CDR3 sequence (DNA): TGTGCCAGCAGCTTGGAAGGGGGGGCGCGGGAGACCCAGTACTTC.